This TCR beta chain was documented in a study of cytomegalovirus exposure and HLA in healthy donors (dated by TCRdb to 2015 to 2018). Background for the entire study: A later analysis indicated that the 130 or so validation repertoires were generated on the platform also employed for the 700 or so repertoires of the first cohort. The aim of the study was to test whether cataloging public T cell receptors could identify signatures of past pathogen exposure. In addition to the first cohort of 666 subjects, a separate validation cohort of 120 different subjects was used. High-throughput TCR immunosequencing, statistical association of individual TCRs with disease status, and machine learning were combined to predict cytomegalovirus infection status. Overall results and qualifications from the work: Most TCR sequences were seen in very few donors, while some public TCRs were found in many individuals. A later analysis found that TCRs clustered in the first cohort also tended to co-occur in the roughly 120 validation repertoires, with more than 90% of cluster scores above 0. In the study, approximately 160 TCR beta chains were listed as associated with cytomegalovirus. The validation cohort had no HLA typing available for a later analysis, so co-occurrence within that cohort was assessed over all 130 or so repertoires. In vitro tests confirmed that a few of the cytomegalovirus-associated TCR beta chains recognize cytomegalovirus antigens. According to the authors, the approach could potentially be generalized to other disease states and immunological phenotypes. Cytomegalovirus status was reported to be diagnosed by the classifier with high specificity and sensitivity in both the original and validation cohorts.

The donors were included in the validation cohort of some 120 subjects, a group kept apart from the approximately 650-subject first cohort. Per the germline V gene (reference sequence), SGHAT is the CDR1 and FQDESV is the CDR2. Trimming takes 7 bases off V and 8 bases off J; junction bases not matched to a gene: 16. From its cysteine to its phenylalanine, the CDR3 spans 16 amino acids. The entry retains the CDR3 DNA only, 48 bases that are in frame from base 1. The library was produced with the immunoSEQ multiplex PCR assay. On the study's bioinformatics: A statistical classification framework was built to diagnose cytomegalovirus status from the catalog of TCR beta chain sequences. This is the immuneACCESS table as TCRdb keeps it, with only in-frame sequences that have V and J called. A part of the clones is gone; compared with another copy, unresolved V genes explain less than half, and the rest is unexplained. The DNA was the basis for D and trimming; V, J and clone size are from that table. This sample holds tens of thousands of clones; approximately 94% were observed only once. The leading ten clones occupy 3% to 4% of the sample.

This clone has just one count. Its recognized antigen is unknown. Per-nucleotide qualities are absent, and no much larger clonotype sits a single base away. This clonotype was sampled from a woman younger than 35 in good health and CMV-seropositive. Sequenced input: PBMCs. The chain is encoded by TRBV11-1 joined to TRBJ2-1, with 8 bases aligning to TRBD2. The DNA sequence reads TGTGCCAGCACCGCCGGGGGGAGCGGGAGTCAAGATGAGCAGTTCTTC. Its protein product is CASTAGGSGSQDEQFF. Where the CDR3 stops, the reference TRBV11-1 and TRBJ2-1 genes take over; the full variable domain is EAEVAQSPRYKITEKSQAVAFWCDPISGHATLYWYRQILGQGPELLVQFQDESVVDDSQLPKDRFSAERLKGVDSTLKIQPAELGDSAMYLCASTAGGSGSQDEQFFGPGTRLTVL.